This T cell receptor (beta chain) was observed in a study of shared clonotypes between healthy human individuals. This clone was found many times. Original processing methods: Quality scores were absent from the junction-only immunoSEQ sequences, so filtering differed. The protocol was immunoSEQ multiplex PCR, while the TCRdb copy is restricted to in-frame clones and leaves out a portion. V, J and clone size are taken as reported in that table, and D and trimming were inferred from the DNA itself. The data hold about 680,000 clones, with about 80% observed a single time. The germline V gene encodes CDR1 MNHNY and CDR2 SVGAGI (reference sequence). This CDR3 is 13 amino acids long. V lost 4 bases and J 7 bases, leaving 14 bases between the germline ends.

The V gene is TRBV6-6, the J gene TRBJ2-7, with D maybe TRBD1 (6 bases). The sequence derives from a woman aged 30 to 39 in good health. Sequencing used memory CD4+ T cells sorted from blood. The subset here: CD45RA-negative fraction. CDR3: CASSSGHLREQYF. The CDR3 bases are TGTGCCAGCAGTTCGGGACACCTTCGAGAGCAGTACTTC.